These T cell receptor beta chains were read from a single sample in a study of CD8 T cells in Susac syndrome. A single record per CDR3 protein comes from TCRdb applying MiXCR to the immunoSEQ multiplex PCR reads. Of some 18,000 distinct CDR3 sequences in the sample, about 95% are singletons; the top ten hold around 0.21%. Source material: CD8+ T cells from PBMCs. The receptors come from a human donor in good health. Each CDR3 is given with its conserved first and last residue. Fields, in order: CDR3 DNA, CDR3 protein, V gene, clone size, J gene, D gene. D genes are given only for firm matches. Size values are once, few and many counts, or a class for expanded clones, and some rows have none.

CDR3nt: TGTGCCAGCAGGGGCTTCTCCTACAATGAGCAGTTCTTC
CDR3aa: CASRGFSYNEQFF
v_gene: TRBV28
abundance: NA
j_gene: TRBJ2-1
d_gene: NA

CDR3nt: TGTGCCTGGAGCGAGGGTAGTTCGTGGGCTGGGGCCAACGTCCTGACTTTC
CDR3aa: CAWSEGSSWAGANVLTF
v_gene: TRBV30
abundance: NA
j_gene: TRBJ2-6
d_gene: NA

CDR3nt: TGTGCCAGCAGTTTATACCCCATACAGGGTCGAAATCAGCCCCAGCATTTT
CDR3aa: CASSLYPIQGRNQPQHF
v_gene: TRBV28
abundance: NA
j_gene: TRBJ1-5
d_gene: NA

CDR3nt: TGCGCCAGCAGCCAAGAATCCGCAGCCACAGGTACCACCGGGGAGCTGTTTTTT
CDR3aa: CASSQESAATGTTGELFF
v_gene: TRBV4-3
abundance: NA
j_gene: TRBJ2-2
d_gene: NA

CDR3nt: TGTGCCAGCAGTGCAGGGGACAGGGGGAACACCGGGGAGCTGTTTTTT
CDR3aa: CASSAGDRGNTGELFF
v_gene: TRBV25-1
abundance: NA
j_gene: TRBJ2-2
d_gene: TRBD1

CDR3nt: TGTGCCAGCAGTTCGGGACAGACCTATGGCTACACCTTC
CDR3aa: CASSSGQTYGYTF
v_gene: TRBV5-4
abundance: NA
j_gene: TRBJ1-2
d_gene: TRBD1

CDR3nt: TGTGCCAGCAGCCCGGACAGAGTCTCCTACAATGAGCAGTTCTTC
CDR3aa: CASSPDRVSYNEQFF
v_gene: TRBV28
abundance: once
j_gene: TRBJ2-1
d_gene: NA

CDR3nt: TGTGCCAGCAGCTTGGACTGGGTGTCAAACACAAATACGCAGTATTTT
CDR3aa: CASSLDWVSNTNTQYF
v_gene: TRBV7-3
abundance: once
j_gene: TRBJ2-3
d_gene: NA

CDR3nt: TGTGCCAGCAGCTTAGGGGTAACGGAGTCCTCTCGCGAGCAGTACTTC
CDR3aa: CASSLGVTESSREQYF
v_gene: TRBV7-9
abundance: few
j_gene: TRBJ2-7
d_gene: NA

CDR3nt: TGTGCCAGCAGTTTATCCGGGGGGCGGGGGCCCACTGAAGCTTTCTTT
CDR3aa: CASSLSGGRGPTEAFF
v_gene: TRBV28
abundance: NA
j_gene: TRBJ1-1
d_gene: NA

CDR3nt: TGCAGTGCTAGGTGGAGAACCCAGTACTACGAGCAGTACTTC
CDR3aa: CSARWRTQYYEQYF
v_gene: TRBV20-1
abundance: NA
j_gene: TRBJ2-7
d_gene: NA

CDR3nt: TGTGCCAGCAGTGAAAGCTCAGGCTCCGGGGCCAACGTCCTGACTTTC
CDR3aa: CASSESSGSGANVLTF
v_gene: TRBV6-1
abundance: NA
j_gene: TRBJ2-6
d_gene: NA

CDR3nt: TGTGCCAGCAGTTATTCGAACCTAACGAACACTGAAGCTTTCTTT
CDR3aa: CASSYSNLTNTEAFF
v_gene: TRBV6-9
abundance: NA
j_gene: TRBJ1-1
d_gene: NA

CDR3nt: TGTGCCAGCAGTGAAGGGACTAGCGGGAGTTGGGATGAGCAGTTCTTC
CDR3aa: CASSEGTSGSWDEQFF
v_gene: TRBV2
abundance: NA
j_gene: TRBJ2-1
d_gene: TRBD2

CDR3nt: TGTGCCAGCAGCCTCGGGACCCAGGGGAGCAATCAGCCCCAGCATTTT
CDR3aa: CASSLGTQGSNQPQHF
v_gene: TRBV27
abundance: NA
j_gene: TRBJ1-5
d_gene: NA

CDR3nt: TGCAGTGCACCGGGGACAACTAGCACAGATACGCAGTATTTT
CDR3aa: CSAPGTTSTDTQYF
v_gene: TRBV20-1
abundance: NA
j_gene: TRBJ2-3
d_gene: NA

CDR3nt: TGCGCCAGCAGCCAAGCGGACAGGGATAGATACAATGAGCAGTTCTTC
CDR3aa: CASSQADRDRYNEQFF
v_gene: TRBV4-3
abundance: NA
j_gene: TRBJ2-1
d_gene: TRBD1

CDR3nt: TGTGCCAGCAGTTTATGGACAGGGTCTGAAAAACTGTTTTTT
CDR3aa: CASSLWTGSEKLFF
v_gene: TRBV28
abundance: NA
j_gene: TRBJ1-4
d_gene: TRBD1

CDR3nt: TGCAGCGTTGTTTGGGTTAGCGGACCAACCAGGAGGACAGATACGCAGTATTTT
CDR3aa: CSVVWVSGPTRRTDTQYF
v_gene: TRBV29-1
abundance: NA
j_gene: TRBJ2-3
d_gene: NA

CDR3nt: TGTGCCAGCAGTTTTGGGGGAGTTGTCAATGAGCAGTTCTTC
CDR3aa: CASSFGGVVNEQFF
v_gene: TRBV6-2/TRBV6-3
abundance: NA
j_gene: TRBJ2-1
d_gene: NA

CDR3nt: TGTGCCAGCAGTTTATACGACACCGGGGAGCTGTTTTTT
CDR3aa: CASSLYDTGELFF
v_gene: TRBV27
abundance: NA
j_gene: TRBJ2-2
d_gene: NA

CDR3nt: TGTGCCACCATCGGAAAGGGCATGAACACTGAAGCTTTCTTT
CDR3aa: CATIGKGMNTEAFF
v_gene: TRBV19
abundance: NA
j_gene: TRBJ1-1
d_gene: NA

CDR3nt: TGTGCCAGCAGTTCAACCCCGAGGGGGAGGGGGCGACATAGCAATCAGCCCCAGCATTTT
CDR3aa: CASSSTPRGRGRHSNQPQHF
v_gene: TRBV6-2/TRBV6-3
abundance: once
j_gene: TRBJ1-5
d_gene: TRBD1

CDR3nt: TGTGCCAGCAGTTTCGGGACTAGCGGTTACAATGAGCAGTTCTTC
CDR3aa: CASSFGTSGYNEQFF
v_gene: TRBV13
abundance: NA
j_gene: TRBJ2-1
d_gene: TRBD2